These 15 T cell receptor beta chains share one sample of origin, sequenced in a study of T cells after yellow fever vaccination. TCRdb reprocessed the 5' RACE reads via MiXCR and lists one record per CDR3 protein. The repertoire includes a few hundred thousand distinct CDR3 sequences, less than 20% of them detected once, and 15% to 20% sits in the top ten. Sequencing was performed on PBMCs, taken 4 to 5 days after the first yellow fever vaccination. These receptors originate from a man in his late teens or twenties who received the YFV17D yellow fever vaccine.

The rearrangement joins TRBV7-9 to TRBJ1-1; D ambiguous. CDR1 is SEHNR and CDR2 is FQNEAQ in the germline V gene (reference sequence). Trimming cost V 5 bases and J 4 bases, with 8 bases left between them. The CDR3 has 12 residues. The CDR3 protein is CASSPAVTEAFF. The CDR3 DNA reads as TGTGCCAGCAGCCCGGCTGTCACTGAAGCTTTCTTT. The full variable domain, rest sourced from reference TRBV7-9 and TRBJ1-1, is DTGVSQNPRHKITKRGQNVTFRCDPISEHNRLYWYRQTLGQGPEFLTYFQNEAQLEKSRLLSDRFSAERPKGSFSTLEIQRTEQGDSAMYLCASSPAVTEAFFGQGTRLTVV.

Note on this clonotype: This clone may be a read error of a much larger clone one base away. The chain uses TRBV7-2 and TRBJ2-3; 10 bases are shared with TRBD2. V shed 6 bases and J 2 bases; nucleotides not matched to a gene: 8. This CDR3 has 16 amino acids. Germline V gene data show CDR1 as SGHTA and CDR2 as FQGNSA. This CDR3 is CASSQGTSEDTDTQYF. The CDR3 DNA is TGTGCCAGCAGTCAAGGGACTAGCGAGGACACAGATACGCAGTATTTT.

CDR3: CASSLIGGGRTGELFF. The CDR3 coding sequence is TGTGCCAGCAGCTTAATTGGCGGGGGCCGAACCGGGGAGCTGTTTTTT. The gene calls are TRBV7-2 and TRBJ2-2, with a weak D call TRBD2 (7 bases). Germline V lookup: CDR1 SGHTA, CDR2 FQGNSA. V gave up 2 bases and J gave up 5 bases, with 15 bases separating them. The CDR3 contains 16 residues.

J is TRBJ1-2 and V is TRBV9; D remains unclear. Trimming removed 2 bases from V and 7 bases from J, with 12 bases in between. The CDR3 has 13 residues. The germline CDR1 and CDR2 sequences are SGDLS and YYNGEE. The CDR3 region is CASSVTELSGYTF. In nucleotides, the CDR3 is TGTGCCAGCAGCGTTACCGAATTGAGTGGCTACACCTTC.

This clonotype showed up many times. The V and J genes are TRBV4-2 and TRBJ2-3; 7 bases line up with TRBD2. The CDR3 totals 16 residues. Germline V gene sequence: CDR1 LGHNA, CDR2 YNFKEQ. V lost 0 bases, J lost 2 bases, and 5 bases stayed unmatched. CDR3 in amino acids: CASSQEGGSYTDTQYF. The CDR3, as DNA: TGTGCCAGCAGCCAAGAAGGCGGGAGCTACACAGATACGCAGTATTTT.

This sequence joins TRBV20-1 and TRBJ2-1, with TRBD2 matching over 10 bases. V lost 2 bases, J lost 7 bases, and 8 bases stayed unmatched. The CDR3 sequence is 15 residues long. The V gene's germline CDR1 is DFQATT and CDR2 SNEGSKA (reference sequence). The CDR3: CSARTGTSVGNEQFF. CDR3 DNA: TGCAGTGCTAGAACCGGGACTAGCGTGGGAAATGAGCAGTTCTTC.

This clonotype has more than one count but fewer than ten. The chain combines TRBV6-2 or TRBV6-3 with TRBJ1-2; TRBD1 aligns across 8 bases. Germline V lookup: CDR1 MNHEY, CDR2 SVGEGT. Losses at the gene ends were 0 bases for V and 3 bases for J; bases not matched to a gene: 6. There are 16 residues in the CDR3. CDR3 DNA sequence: TGTGCCAGCAGTTACTCCGGACAGGGCCTCCACTATGGCTACACCTTC. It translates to CASSYSGQGLHYGYTF.

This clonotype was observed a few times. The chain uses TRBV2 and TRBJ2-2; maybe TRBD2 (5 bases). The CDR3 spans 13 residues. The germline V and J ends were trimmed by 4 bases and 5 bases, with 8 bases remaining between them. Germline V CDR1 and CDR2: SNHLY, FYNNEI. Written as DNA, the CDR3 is TGTGCCAGCAGTGTAGAGGGAACCGGGGAGCTGTTTTTT. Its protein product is CASSVEGTGELFF.

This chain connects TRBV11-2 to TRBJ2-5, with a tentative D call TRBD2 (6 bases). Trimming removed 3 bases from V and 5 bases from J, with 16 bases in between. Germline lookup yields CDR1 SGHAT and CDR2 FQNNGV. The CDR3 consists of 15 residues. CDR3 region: CASSLEGQVLETQYF. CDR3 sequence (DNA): TGTGCCAGCAGCTTGGAGGGGCAGGTTTTGGAGACCCAGTACTTC. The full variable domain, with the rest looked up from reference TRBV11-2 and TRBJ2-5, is EAGVAQSPRYKIIEKRQSVAFWCNPISGHATLYWYQQILGQGPKLLIQFQNNGVVDDSQLPKDRFSAERLKGVDSTLKIQPAKLEDSAVYLCASSLEGQVLETQYFGPGTRLLVL.

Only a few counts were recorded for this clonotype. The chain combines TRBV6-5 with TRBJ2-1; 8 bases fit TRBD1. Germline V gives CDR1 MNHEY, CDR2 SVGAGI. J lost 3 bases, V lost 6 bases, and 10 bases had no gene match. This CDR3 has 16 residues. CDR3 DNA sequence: TGTGCCAGCAGAAACTCAGGGGGCAGCTACTACAATGAGCAGTTCTTC. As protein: CASRNSGGSYYNEQFF.

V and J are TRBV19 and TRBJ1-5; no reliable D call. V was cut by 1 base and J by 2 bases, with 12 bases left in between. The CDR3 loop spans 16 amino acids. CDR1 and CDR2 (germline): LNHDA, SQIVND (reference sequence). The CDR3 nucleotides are TGTGCCAGTAGTATAGGCGCGCGTGCTGGCAATCAGCCCCAGCATTTT. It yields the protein CASSIGARAGNQPQHF.

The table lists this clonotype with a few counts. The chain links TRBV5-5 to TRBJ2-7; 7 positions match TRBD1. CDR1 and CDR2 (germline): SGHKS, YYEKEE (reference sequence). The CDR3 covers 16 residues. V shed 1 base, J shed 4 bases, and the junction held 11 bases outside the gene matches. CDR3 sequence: CASSLRARDSSYEQYV. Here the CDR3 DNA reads TGTGCCAGCAGCTTGAGGGCCCGGGACAGCTCTTACGAGCAGTACGTC.

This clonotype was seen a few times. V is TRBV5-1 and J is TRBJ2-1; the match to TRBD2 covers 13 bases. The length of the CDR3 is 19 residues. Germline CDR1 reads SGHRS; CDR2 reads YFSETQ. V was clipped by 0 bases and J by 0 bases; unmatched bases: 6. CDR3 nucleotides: TGCGCCAGCAGCTTGGGATTTACTAGCGGGGGGGGCTCCTACAATGAGCAGTTCTTC. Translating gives CASSLGFTSGGGSYNEQFF.

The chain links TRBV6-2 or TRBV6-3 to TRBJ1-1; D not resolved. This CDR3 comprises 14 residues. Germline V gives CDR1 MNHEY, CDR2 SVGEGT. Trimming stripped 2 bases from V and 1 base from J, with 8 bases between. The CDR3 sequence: CASSYTGRNTEAFF. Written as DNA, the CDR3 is TGTGCCAGCAGTTACACCGGACGGAACACTGAAGCTTTCTTT.

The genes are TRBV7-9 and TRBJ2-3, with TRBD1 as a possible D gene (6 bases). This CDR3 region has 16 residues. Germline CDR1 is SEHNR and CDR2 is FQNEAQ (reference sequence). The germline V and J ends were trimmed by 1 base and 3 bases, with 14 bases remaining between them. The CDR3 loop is CASSLGVQTGTDTQYF. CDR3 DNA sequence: TGTGCCAGCAGCTTAGGGGTCCAAACAGGGACAGATACGCAGTATTTT.